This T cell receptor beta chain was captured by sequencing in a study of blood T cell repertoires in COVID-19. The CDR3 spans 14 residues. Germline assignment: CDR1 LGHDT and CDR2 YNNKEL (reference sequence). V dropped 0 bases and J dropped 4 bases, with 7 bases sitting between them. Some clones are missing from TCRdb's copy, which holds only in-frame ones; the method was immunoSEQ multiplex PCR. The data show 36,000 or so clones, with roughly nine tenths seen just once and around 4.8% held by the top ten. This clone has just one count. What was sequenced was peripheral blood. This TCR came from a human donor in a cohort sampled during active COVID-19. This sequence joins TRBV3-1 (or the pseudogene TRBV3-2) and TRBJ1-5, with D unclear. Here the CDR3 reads CASSQDSGNQPQHF. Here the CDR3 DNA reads TGTGCCAGCAGCCAAGATTCGGGGAATCAGCCCCAGCATTTT.